This record covers a single T cell receptor (beta chain). Its antigen is not known. Time point indicated: persistent/refractory GD, antithyroid drugs over 5 years with positive TRAb. With RNA extracted from PBMCs as input, the TCR library was made. The data derive from a study of regulatory T cells in long-lasting Graves disease. Broader study findings: Preferential use of TRBV28, TRBJ1-2 and TRBJ2-5 was seen in persistent disease. Sharing of public clonotypes was greater in persistent patients (2,741) than in new patients (around 890).

The CDR3 covers 10 residues. V lost 4 bases and J lost 6, with 6 bases in between. Germline lookup yields CDR1 SQVTM and CDR2 ANQGSEA. In building TCR beta libraries, iRepertoire HTBI primers were used together with Arm-PCR of CDR3 regions. Each CDR3 protein gets one entry after TCRdb re-called the multiplex PCR reads with MiXCR. The sample lists about 660,000 distinct CDR3 sequences, around 30% seen once, with roughly 46% in the top ten. V and J are TRBV29-1 and TRBJ1-1; the D is unclear. The receptor was isolated from a female donor with Graves disease. The source material was peripheral blood mononuclear cells (PBMCs), sampled when the disease was refractory, from a patient treated with antithyroid drugs. The CDR3 DNA reads TGCAGCGTTGGGGTGGCTGAAGCTTTCTTT. This translates into CSVGVAEAFF.